This TCR beta chain was identified in a study of long-term antiretroviral therapy in people with HIV. Study-level results: Blood sampling spanned 2004 to 2017, possibly under older ART regimens.

By sample share, this clone is medium-sized. Its target is unknown. Survey level was the resolution at which the v3.0 immunoSEQ assay ran. Clones were sequenced by immunoSEQ multiplex PCR, and TCRdb holds only the in-frame ones, with some missing. In the table there are about 17,000 clones, approximately 72% of which are singletons. Participants with HIV, all of them, were treated in the United States. Looked up from germline, CDR1 is SGHAT and CDR2 is FQDESV (reference sequence). Trimming pared 5 bases from V and 4 bases from J, leaving 17 bases between. The CDR3 length is 15 residues. The TCR sequence derives from a woman aged 45-59 years with HIV. The chain recombines TRBV11-1 with TRBJ1-2; D not certain. The material sequenced was unsorted PBMCs, taken 0.3 years after starting antiretroviral therapy. For the CDR3, the DNA is TGTGCCAGCAGCCTTGGTAATCGGGGTACCTATGGCTACACCTTC. This translates into CASSLGNRGTYGYTF.